This is a list of T cell receptor beta chains from one sample in a study of cytomegalovirus exposure and HLA in healthy donors. Some clones are missing from TCRdb's copy, which holds only in-frame ones; the method was immunoSEQ multiplex PCR. The table lists 150,000 to 200,000 clones, around 76% of them singletons, with 2% to 2.5% in the top ten. Material for sequencing was PBMCs. The receptors derive from a female donor in good health and CMV-seronegative. The CDR3 runs from the conserved cysteine through the conserved F or W. D genes are given only for firm matches. Not every row has a clone size; where given, it reads once, few, many or a size class.

TRBV6-5	once	TRBJ2-1	-	TGTGCCAGCATAGGGGGAGCACGGGCGAGTGAGCAGTTCTTC	CASIGGARASEQFF
TRBV5-4	-	TRBJ2-1	TRBD2	TGTGCCAGCAGCCGCCGGGAGGCCTTCAATGGTGAGCAGTTCTTC	CASSRREAFNGEQFF
TRBV25-1	-	TRBJ1-2	TRBD1	TGTGCCAGCAGTGAAGCTTGGGCAGGGGGCCCCCGCTACACCTTC	CASSEAWAGGPRYTF
TRBV4-2	-	TRBJ1-3	-	TGTGCCAGCAGCCAAGATTTAAAAGGGCGGGTCTCTGAACCTGGAAACACCATATATTTT	CASSQDLKGRVSEPGNTIYF
TRBV7-6	-	TRBJ1-6	-	TGTGCCAGCAGACCCTTTAGCTCCTATAATTCACCCCTCCACTTT	CASRPFSSYNSPLHF
TRBV5-1	-	TRBJ1-1	-	TGCGCCAGCAGCTTAATGCAGGGGACGATGAACACTGAAGCTTTCTTT	CASSLMQGTMNTEAFF
TRBV18	-	TRBJ1-4	TRBD1	TGTGCCAGCTCACGTGGACAGGGGAATGAAAAACTGTTTTTT	CASSRGQGNEKLFF
TRBV29-1	-	TRBJ2-5	-	TGCAGCGTGGACTTGCGGGGGACAGGAGAGACCCAGTACTTC	CSVDLRGTGETQYF
TRBV14	few	TRBJ2-1	-	TGTGCCAGCAGCCTTCTGGGGGCAGCGTGGGATGAGCAGTTCTTC	CASSLLGAAWDEQFF
TRBV30	-	TRBJ2-6	-	TGTGCCTGGAGCGCTGACAGCTCTGGGGCCAACGTCCTGACTTTC	CAWSADSSGANVLTF
TRBV7-3	-	TRBJ1-3	-	TGTGCCAGCAGCCGCGACAGCAGCTCTGGAAACACCATATATTTT	CASSRDSSSGNTIYF
TRBV2	few	TRBJ2-3	-	TGTGCCAGCAGCCTAGCGTCTAGCACAGATACGCAGTATTTT	CASSLASSTDTQYF
TRBV2	-	TRBJ2-1	TRBD2	TGTGCCAGCAGTGAAGCGCGTTTAGCGGGGGGGAGTGAGCAGTTCTTC	CASSEARLAGGSEQFF
TRBV6-5	-	TRBJ2-7	TRBD1	TGTGCCAGCAGTCTCAACCAGGGGGCGATCAACGAGCAGTACTTC	CASSLNQGAINEQYF
TRBV6-1	-	TRBJ1-5	-	TGTGCCAGCAGTGAAGGCGGGGGGTCGGGTCAGCCCCAGCATTTT	CASSEGGGSGQPQHF
TRBV19	-	TRBJ2-2	-	TGTGCCAGTAGTCCCTGGGGCCATCTTGGGGAGAACACCGGGGAGCTGTTTTTT	CASSPWGHLGENTGELFF
TRBV5-5	-	TRBJ2-1	TRBD2	TGTGCCAGCAGCCAACCGCGGGCGGGGGTTTACAATGAGCAGTTCTTC	CASSQPRAGVYNEQFF
TRBV2	-	TRBJ2-7	-	TGTGCCAGCAGTGAAGTTGTCAGGAGGTTTGACGAGCAGTACTTC	CASSEVVRRFDEQYF
TRBV6-1	-	TRBJ1-5	TRBD1	TGTGCCAGCAGTGAAGCCAACAGGGGAAATAGCAATCAGCCCCAGCATTTT	CASSEANRGNSNQPQHF
TRBV6-5	-	TRBJ1-6	-	TGTGCCAGCAGCAAGAACGCCCGGTCACCCCTCCACTTT	CASSKNARSPLHF
TRBV6-5	-	TRBJ2-2	-	TGTGCCAGCAGTTACGTACGGGGGACGAACACCGGGGAGCTGTTTTTT	CASSYVRGTNTGELFF
TRBV19	-	TRBJ2-7	-	TGTGCCAGTAGTCGAAAGGGACTCCCCGGCTCCTACGAGCAGTACTTC	CASSRKGLPGSYEQYF
TRBV18	few	TRBJ2-7	TRBD2	TGTGCCAGCTCACCACCGGGGGGGGTAGGCCCCTACGAGCAGTACTTC	CASSPPGGVGPYEQYF
TRBV5-1	-	TRBJ2-7	TRBD1	TGCGCCAGCAGCGGATGGACAGGGACGGGCTACGAGCAGTACTTC	CASSGWTGTGYEQYF
TRBV5-4	-	TRBJ2-7	TRBD2	TGTGCCAGCAGTGTTCCGGGACTAGCGGGGACCTACGAGCAGTACTTC	CASSVPGLAGTYEQYF
TRBV19	-	TRBJ1-5	TRBD1	TGTGCCAGTAGTACCGGGACAGGGGTTTTAAGTCAGCCCCAGCATTTT	CASSTGTGVLSQPQHF
TRBV27	few	TRBJ2-4	-	TGTGCCAGCAGTTTATCCGGGATAGGAAACATTCAGTACTTC	CASSLSGIGNIQYF
TRBV28	few	TRBJ1-1	-	TGTGCCAGCAGCTTACCCACAACCACTGAAGCTTTCTTT	CASSLPTTTEAFF
TRBV6-1	-	TRBJ1-1	-	TGTGCCAGCAGTGCCCCGGAGCGTCTGAACACTGAAGCTTTCTTT	CASSAPERLNTEAFF
TRBV6-4	-	TRBJ2-1	TRBD2	TGTGCCAGCAGTGGGAGCGGGGGGGCCGGCAATGAGCAGTTCTTC	CASSGSGGAGNEQFF
TRBV11-1	-	TRBJ2-1	-	TGTGCCAGCAGCTTTATACTACGATCCTACAATGAGCAGTTCTTC	CASSFILRSYNEQFF
TRBV30	-	TRBJ2-7	-	TGTGCCTGCGCAAGGGGGGGTACCTACGAGCAGTACTTC	CACARGGTYEQYF
TRBV2	-	TRBJ2-2	TRBD2	TGTGCCAGCAGGGGGGGGACTAGCGGGATGAACACCGGGGAGCTGTTTTTT	CASRGGTSGMNTGELFF
TRBV7-2	few	TRBJ1-1	-	TGTGCCAGCAGCTCCTCAGGGTTGGCTTTCTTT	CASSSSGLAFF
TRBV7-6	-	TRBJ2-3	TRBD2	TGTGCCAGCAGCTTATTGGGGGGGGCAGATACGCAGTATTTT	CASSLLGGADTQYF
TRBV7-2	-	TRBJ2-3	TRBD2	TGTGCCAGCAGCTTACTAGCGGGGACTAACACAGATACGCAGTATTTT	CASSLLAGTNTDTQYF
TRBV27	-	TRBJ1-1	-	TGTGCCAGCAGTTTCCCGGGATCGAACACTGAAGCTTTCTTT	CASSFPGSNTEAFF
TRBV5-1	once	TRBJ2-2	-	TGCGCCAGCAGCTTCAGGACGAACACCGGGGAGCTGTTTTTT	CASSFRTNTGELFF
TRBV7-6	-	TRBJ1-1	TRBD1	TGTGCCAGCAGCCCCAGGGGGCGTGGTGAAGCTTTCTTT	CASSPRGRGEAFF
TRBV6-5	-	TRBJ2-7	TRBD1	TGTGCCAGCAGGCCCGGGACAGGGGTTTCCTACGAGCAGTACTTC	CASRPGTGVSYEQYF
TRBV5-1	-	TRBJ1-5	TRBD1	TGCGCCAGCAGCGTCTGGACAGGGGGGGGTCAGCCCCAGCATTTT	CASSVWTGGGQPQHF
TRBV5-1	-	TRBJ1-4	-	TGCGCCAGCAGCTTGGAGCGGGACACCCCTGGGGCTAATGAAAAACTGTTTTTT	CASSLERDTPGANEKLFF
TRBV16	-	TRBJ2-5	-	TGTGCCAGCAGCCATTGGAGGGTTCAAGAGACCCAGTACTTC	CASSHWRVQETQYF
TRBV5-1	-	TRBJ2-2	TRBD1	TGCGCCAGCAGCTTACGAGACAGGGACACCGGGGAGCTGTTTTTT	CASSLRDRDTGELFF
TRBV12-2	-	TRBJ2-1	-	TGTGCAAGTCGCTTAGGGACTAGCGGGAGTAATGAGCAGTTCTTC	CASRLGTSGSNEQFF
TRBV12-5	-	TRBJ1-3	TRBD1	TGTGCTAGTGGCTCCGGGACAGGGGCCGGAAACACCATATATTTT	CASGSGTGAGNTIYF
TRBV12-5	-	TRBJ2-2	-	TGTGCTAGTGGTTTGGCCCACCCAGGAACGACCGGGGAGCTGTTTTTT	CASGLAHPGTTGELFF
TRBV5-6	once	TRBJ1-1	TRBD1	TGTGCCAGCAGCCCGTACCGACAGGGTCGGACTGAAGCTTTCTTT	CASSPYRQGRTEAFF
TRBV11-2	-	TRBJ2-5	TRBD2	TGTGCCAGCAGCTCCTGGGCTAGCGGGGAACAAGAGACCCAGTACTTC	CASSSWASGEQETQYF
TRBV29-1	-	TRBJ1-5	TRBD1	TGCAGCGTTAACAGGGGAGTGGGGCAGCCCCAGCATTTT	CSVNRGVGQPQHF
TRBV5-1	once	TRBJ1-2	-	TGCGCCAGCAGCTTGTTTTCTGGGGCTGAGTTGATCTATGGCTACACCTTC	CASSLFSGAELIYGYTF
TRBV7-3	once	TRBJ2-7	TRBD2	TGTGCCAGCCCGCGACGGCGGGGGGGATCAAACGAGCAGTACTTC	CASPRRRGGSNEQYF
TRBV5-1	few	TRBJ2-3	-	TGCGCCAGCAGCTTGGGATTAGCTGGCAGCACAGATACGCAGTATTTT	CASSLGLAGSTDTQYF
TRBV13	-	TRBJ2-4	-	TGTGCCAGCAGCTCCAGACTGGCCCCAATGCACATTCAGTACTTC	CASSSRLAPMHIQYF
TRBV19	-	TRBJ2-7	-	TGTGCCAGTAGTATAGACCCGACACAGACCTACGAGCAGTACTTC	CASSIDPTQTYEQYF
TRBV27	-	TRBJ2-7	TRBD1	TGTGCCAGCAGTGGAGCCGGGACAGGGAACAACGAGCAGTACTTC	CASSGAGTGNNEQYF